The 8 T cell receptor beta chains in this list originate from one sample, sequenced in a study of blood T cell repertoires in COVID-19. Clones were sequenced by immunoSEQ multiplex PCR, and TCRdb holds only the in-frame ones, with some missing. This table holds some 300,000 clones, roughly 90% found once. Specimen: PBMCs or T cells enriched from blood (not recorded which). The receptors derive from a woman under 40 who had been exposed to COVID-19.

CDR3 loop: CASSLGPNSNQPQHF. CDR3 nucleotides: TGTGCCAGCAGCTTAGGCCCCAATAGCAATCAGCCCCAGCATTTT. This chain connects TRBV13 to TRBJ1-5; D not resolved. The CDR3 runs 15 residues. V was clipped by 0 bases and J by 0 bases, with 6 bases between them. Germline lookup yields CDR1 PRHDT and CDR2 FYEKMQ (reference sequence).

This chain connects TRBV6-4 to TRBJ1-1; 8 bases match TRBD1. The trim removed 6 bases at V and 1 base at J, leaving 7 bases unmatched. The CDR3 runs 15 residues. CDR1 is MRHNA, CDR2 SNTAGT, per germline. CDR3 residues: CASRPETGANTEAFF. In nucleotides, the CDR3 is TGTGCCAGCAGACCTGAGACAGGGGCGAACACTGAAGCTTTCTTT.

This chain joins TRBV6-5 and TRBJ1-1, with D unresolved. V lost 3 bases and J lost 4, with 18 bases in between. Germline-derived CDR1 and CDR2 are MNHEY and SVGAGI. The CDR3 loop spans 16 amino acids. CDR3 residues: CASSYRGVGRLTEAFF. CDR3 in DNA: TGTGCCAGCAGTTATCGGGGAGTGGGGAGACTCACTGAAGCTTTCTTT.

The chain combines TRBV7-9 with TRBJ2-7, with 9 bases identical to TRBD1. Germline CDR1 SEHNR, CDR2 FQNEAQ (reference sequence). This CDR3 spans 17 amino acids. J gave up 6 bases and V 1 base, and 13 bases lay outside the gene matches. CDR3 sequence (DNA): TGTGCCAGCAGCTTAGTCACCGAGTGGGACAGGGTCGGCGAGCAGTACTTC. It encodes CASSLVTEWDRVGEQYF.

A few counts support this clone. The CDR3 coding sequence is TGCGCCAGCAGCCAAACCTTCAGGGAATTCTATGGCTACACCTTC. As protein: CASSQTFREFYGYTF. The gene calls are TRBV5-1 and TRBJ1-2; tentative D call: TRBD1 (5 bases). Germline assignment: CDR1 SGHRS and CDR2 YFSETQ. The CDR3 totals 15 residues. V was trimmed by 4 bases and J by 4 bases, leaving 17 bases between them. Full variable domain (remainder filled in from reference TRBV5-1 and TRBJ1-2): KAGVTQTPRYLIKTRGQQVTLSCSPISGHRSVSWYQQTPGQGLQFLFEYFSETQRNKGNFPGRFSGRQFSNSRSEMNVSTLELGDSALYLCASSQTFREFYGYTFGSGTRLTVV.

The J gene is TRBJ2-4, the V gene TRBV6-5; D remains ambiguous. The CDR3 spans 13 residues. Germline V lookup: CDR1 MNHEY, CDR2 SVGAGI. Trimming cost V 6 bases and J 1 base, with 7 bases left between them. CDR3: CASRGKAKNIQYF. As DNA, the CDR3 is TGTGCCAGCAGGGGCAAGGCCAAAAACATTCAGTACTTC.

This chain uses TRBV20-1 with TRBJ2-7; D is undetermined. The CDR3 length is 10 residues. Per germline, CDR1 DFQATT and CDR2 SNEGSKA (reference sequence). V lost 6 bases, J lost 3 bases, and 6 bases lay in between. DNA of the CDR3: TGCAGTGCGCGGAACTACGAGCAGTACTTC. It is translated as CSARNYEQYF.

This sequence joins TRBV6-6 and TRBJ1-5; D remains unclear. CDR3 length: 13 amino acids. Trimming removed 4 bases from V and 6 bases from J, with 10 bases in between. The V gene's germline CDR1 is MNHNY and CDR2 SVGAGI (reference sequence). This chain's CDR3 is CASSFRDAQPQHF. The CDR3 DNA is TGTGCCAGCAGTTTTAGAGATGCTCAGCCCCAGCATTTT.